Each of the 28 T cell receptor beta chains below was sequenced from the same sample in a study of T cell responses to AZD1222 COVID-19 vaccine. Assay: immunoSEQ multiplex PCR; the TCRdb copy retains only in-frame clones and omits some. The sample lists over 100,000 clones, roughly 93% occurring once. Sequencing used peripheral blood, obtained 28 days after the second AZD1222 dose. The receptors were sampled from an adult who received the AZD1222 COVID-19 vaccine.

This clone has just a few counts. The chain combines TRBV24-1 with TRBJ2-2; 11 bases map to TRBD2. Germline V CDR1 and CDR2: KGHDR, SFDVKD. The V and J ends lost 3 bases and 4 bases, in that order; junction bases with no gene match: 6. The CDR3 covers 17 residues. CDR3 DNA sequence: TGTGCCACCAGTGATATCACTAGCGGGAGAAGCACCGGGGAGCTGTTTTTT. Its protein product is CATSDITSGRSTGELFF.

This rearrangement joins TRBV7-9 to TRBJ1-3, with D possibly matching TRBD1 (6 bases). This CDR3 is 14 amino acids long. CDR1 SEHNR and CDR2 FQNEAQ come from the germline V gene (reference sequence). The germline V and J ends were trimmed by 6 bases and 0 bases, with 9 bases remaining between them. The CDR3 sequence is CASSLQGSGNTIYF. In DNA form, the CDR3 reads TGTGCCAGCAGTTTACAGGGCTCTGGAAACACCATATATTTT.

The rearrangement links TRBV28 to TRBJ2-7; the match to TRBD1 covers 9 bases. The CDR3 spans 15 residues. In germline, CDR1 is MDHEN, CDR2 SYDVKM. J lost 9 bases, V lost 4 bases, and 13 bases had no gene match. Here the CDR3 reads CASSWAQGQGIRQYF. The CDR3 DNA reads TGTGCCAGCAGTTGGGCTCAGGGACAGGGTATCCGGCAGTACTTC.

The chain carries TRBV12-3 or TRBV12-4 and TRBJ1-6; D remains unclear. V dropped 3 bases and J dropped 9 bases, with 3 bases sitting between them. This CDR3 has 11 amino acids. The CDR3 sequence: CASSFASPLHF. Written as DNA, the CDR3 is TGTGCCAGCAGTTTCGCTTCACCCCTCCACTTT.

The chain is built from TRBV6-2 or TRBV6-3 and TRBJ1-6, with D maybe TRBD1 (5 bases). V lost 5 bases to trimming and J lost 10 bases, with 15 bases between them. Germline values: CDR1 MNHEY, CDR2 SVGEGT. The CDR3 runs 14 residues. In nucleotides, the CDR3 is TGTGCCAGCAGTAGGGACCGCCAGGGATCACCCCTCCACTTT. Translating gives CASSRDRQGSPLHF.

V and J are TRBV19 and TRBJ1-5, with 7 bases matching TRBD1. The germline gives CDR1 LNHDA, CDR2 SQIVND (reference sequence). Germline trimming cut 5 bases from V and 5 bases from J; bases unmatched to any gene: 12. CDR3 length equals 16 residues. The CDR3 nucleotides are TGTGCCAGTAGTCCCAGTGGGAGGGGGCGCGATCAGCCCCAGCATTTT. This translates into CASSPSGRGRDQPQHF.

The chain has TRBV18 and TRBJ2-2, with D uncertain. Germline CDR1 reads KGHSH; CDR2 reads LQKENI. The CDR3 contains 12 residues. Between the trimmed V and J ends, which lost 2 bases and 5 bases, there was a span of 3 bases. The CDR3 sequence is CASSPRTGELFF. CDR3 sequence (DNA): TGTGCCAGCTCACCAAGAACCGGGGAGCTGTTTTTT.

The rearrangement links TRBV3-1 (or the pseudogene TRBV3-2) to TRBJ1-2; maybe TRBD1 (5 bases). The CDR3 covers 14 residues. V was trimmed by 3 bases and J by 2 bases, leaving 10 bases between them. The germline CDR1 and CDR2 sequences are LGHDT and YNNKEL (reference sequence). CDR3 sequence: CASSQAPGNYGYTF. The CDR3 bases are TGTGCCAGCAGCCAGGCCCCAGGGAACTATGGCTACACCTTC.

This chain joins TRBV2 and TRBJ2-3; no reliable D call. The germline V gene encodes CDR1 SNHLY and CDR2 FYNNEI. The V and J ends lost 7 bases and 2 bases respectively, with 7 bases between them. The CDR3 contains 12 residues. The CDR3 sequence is CASKSATDTQYF. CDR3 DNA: TGTGCCAGCAAGTCGGCCACAGATACGCAGTATTTT.

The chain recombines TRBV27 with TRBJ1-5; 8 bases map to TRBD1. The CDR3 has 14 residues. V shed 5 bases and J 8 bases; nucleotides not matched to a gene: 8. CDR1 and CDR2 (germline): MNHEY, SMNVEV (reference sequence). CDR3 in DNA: TGTGCCAGCAGTCCCCTCAGGGGGCACAAGCCCCAGCATTTT. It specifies CASSPLRGHKPQHF.

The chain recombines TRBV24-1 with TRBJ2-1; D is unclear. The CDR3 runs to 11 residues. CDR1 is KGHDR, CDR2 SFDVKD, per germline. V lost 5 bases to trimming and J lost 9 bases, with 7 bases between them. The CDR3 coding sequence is TGTGCCACCAGTGTCCGTGGTGAGCAGTTCTTC. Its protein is CATSVRGEQFF.

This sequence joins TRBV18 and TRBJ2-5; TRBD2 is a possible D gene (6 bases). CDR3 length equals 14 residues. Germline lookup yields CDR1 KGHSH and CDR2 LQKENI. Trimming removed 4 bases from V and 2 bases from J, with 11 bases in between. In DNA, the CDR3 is TGTGCCAGCTCACTCAGCGGGCCGCAAGAGACCCAGTACTTC. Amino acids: CASSLSGPQETQYF.

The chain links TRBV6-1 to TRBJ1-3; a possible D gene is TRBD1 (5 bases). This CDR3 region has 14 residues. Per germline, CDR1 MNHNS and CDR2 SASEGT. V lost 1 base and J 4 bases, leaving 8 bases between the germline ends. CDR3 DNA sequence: TGTGCCAGCAGTGAAGGGGGGATAGGAAACACCATATATTTT. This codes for CASSEGGIGNTIYF.

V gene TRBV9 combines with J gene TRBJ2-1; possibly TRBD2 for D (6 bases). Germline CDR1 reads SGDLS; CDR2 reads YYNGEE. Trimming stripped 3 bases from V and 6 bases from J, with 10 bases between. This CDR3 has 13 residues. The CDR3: CASSAGDFNEQFF. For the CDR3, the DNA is TGTGCCAGCAGCGCGGGGGACTTCAATGAGCAGTTCTTC.

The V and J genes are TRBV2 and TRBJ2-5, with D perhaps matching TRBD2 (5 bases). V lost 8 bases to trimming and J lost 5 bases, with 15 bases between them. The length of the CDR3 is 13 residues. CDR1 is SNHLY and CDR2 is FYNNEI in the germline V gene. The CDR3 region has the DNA TGTGCCAGCGGATCCGGGAACTGGGAGACCCAGTACTTC. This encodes CASGSGNWETQYF.

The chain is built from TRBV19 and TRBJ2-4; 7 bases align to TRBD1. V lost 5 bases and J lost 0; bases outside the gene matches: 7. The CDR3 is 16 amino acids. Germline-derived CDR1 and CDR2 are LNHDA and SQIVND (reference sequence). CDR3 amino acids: CASSPRQGLAKNIQYF. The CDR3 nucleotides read TGTGCCAGTAGTCCCCGACAGGGCCTAGCCAAAAACATTCAGTACTTC.

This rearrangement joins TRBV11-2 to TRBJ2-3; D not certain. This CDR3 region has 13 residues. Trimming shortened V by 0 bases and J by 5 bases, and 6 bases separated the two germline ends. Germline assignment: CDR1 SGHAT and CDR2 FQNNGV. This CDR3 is CASSLDRLDTQYF. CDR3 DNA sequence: TGTGCCAGCAGCTTAGATCGATTAGATACGCAGTATTTT.

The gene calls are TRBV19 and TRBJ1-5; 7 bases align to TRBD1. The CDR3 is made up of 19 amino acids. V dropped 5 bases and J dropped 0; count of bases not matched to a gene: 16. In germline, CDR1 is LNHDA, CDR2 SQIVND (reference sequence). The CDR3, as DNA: TGTGCCAGTAGTGGAGATGACAGGGAGATTCTGTATAGCAATCAGCCCCAGCATTTT. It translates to CASSGDDREILYSNQPQHF. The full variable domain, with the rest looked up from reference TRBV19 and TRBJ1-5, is DGGITQSPKYLFRKEGQNVTLSCEQNLNHDAMYWYRQDPGQGLRLIYYSQIVNDFQKGDIAEGYSVSREKKESFPLTVTSAQKNPTAFYLCASSGDDREILYSNQPQHFGDGTRLSIL.

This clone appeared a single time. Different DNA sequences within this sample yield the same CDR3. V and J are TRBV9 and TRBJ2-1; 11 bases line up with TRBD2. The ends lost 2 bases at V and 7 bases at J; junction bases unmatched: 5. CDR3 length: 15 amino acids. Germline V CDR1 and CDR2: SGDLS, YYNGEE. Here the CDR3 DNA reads TGTGCCAGCAGCGTTAGCGGGAGGGCTGGAAATGAGCAGTTCTTC. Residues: CASSVSGRAGNEQFF. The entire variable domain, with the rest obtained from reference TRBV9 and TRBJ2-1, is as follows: DSGVTQTPKHLITATGQRVTLRCSPRSGDLSVYWYQQSLDQGLQFLIQYYNGEERAKGNILERFSAQQFPDLHSELNLSSLELGDSALYFCASSVSGRAGNEQFFGPGTRLTVL.

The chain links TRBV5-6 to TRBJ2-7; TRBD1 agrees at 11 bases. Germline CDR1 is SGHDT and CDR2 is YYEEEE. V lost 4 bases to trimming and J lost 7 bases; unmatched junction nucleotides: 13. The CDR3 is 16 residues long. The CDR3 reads CASSPRRTGGAREQYF. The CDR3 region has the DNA TGTGCCAGCAGCCCCCGGCGGACAGGGGGCGCTCGGGAGCAGTACTTC.

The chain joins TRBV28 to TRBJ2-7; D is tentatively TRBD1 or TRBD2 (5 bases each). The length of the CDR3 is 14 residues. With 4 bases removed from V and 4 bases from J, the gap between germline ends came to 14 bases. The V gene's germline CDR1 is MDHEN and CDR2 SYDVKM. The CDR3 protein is CASSSPGRSYEQYF. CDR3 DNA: TGTGCCAGCAGTTCGCCGGGACGGTCATACGAGCAGTACTTC.

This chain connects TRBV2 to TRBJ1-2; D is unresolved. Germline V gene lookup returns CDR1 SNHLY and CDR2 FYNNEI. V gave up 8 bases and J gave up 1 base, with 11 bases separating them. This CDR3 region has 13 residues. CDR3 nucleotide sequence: TGTGCCAGCGAGATAGAAGTTAACTATGGCTACACCTTC. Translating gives CASEIEVNYGYTF.

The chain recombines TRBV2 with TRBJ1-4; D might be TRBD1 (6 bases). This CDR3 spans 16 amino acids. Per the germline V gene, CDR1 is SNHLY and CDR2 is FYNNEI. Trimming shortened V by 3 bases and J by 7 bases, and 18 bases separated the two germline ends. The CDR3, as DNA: TGTGCCAGCAGTGACCCAGGGGACGGAGGGGGTGAAAAACTGTTTTTT. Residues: CASSDPGDGGGEKLFF.

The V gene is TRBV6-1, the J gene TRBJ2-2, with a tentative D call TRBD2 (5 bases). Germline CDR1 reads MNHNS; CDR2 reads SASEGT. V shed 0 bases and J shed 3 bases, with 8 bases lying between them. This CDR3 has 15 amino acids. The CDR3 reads CASSEAGGHTGELFF. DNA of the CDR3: TGTGCCAGCAGTGAAGCTGGAGGTCACACCGGGGAGCTGTTTTTT.

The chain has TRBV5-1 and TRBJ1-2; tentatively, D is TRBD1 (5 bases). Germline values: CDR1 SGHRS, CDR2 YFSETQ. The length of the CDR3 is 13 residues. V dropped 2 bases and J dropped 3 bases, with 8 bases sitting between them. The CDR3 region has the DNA TGCGCCAGCAGCTTCAGGGTCGACTATGGCTACACCTTC. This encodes CASSFRVDYGYTF.

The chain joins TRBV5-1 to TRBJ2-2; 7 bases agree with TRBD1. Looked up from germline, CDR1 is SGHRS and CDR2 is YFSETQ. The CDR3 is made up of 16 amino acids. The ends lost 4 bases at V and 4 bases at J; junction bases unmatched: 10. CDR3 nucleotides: TGCGCCAGCAGCATCAGACAGGGTGATGGCACCGGGGAGCTGTTTTTT. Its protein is CASSIRQGDGTGELFF.

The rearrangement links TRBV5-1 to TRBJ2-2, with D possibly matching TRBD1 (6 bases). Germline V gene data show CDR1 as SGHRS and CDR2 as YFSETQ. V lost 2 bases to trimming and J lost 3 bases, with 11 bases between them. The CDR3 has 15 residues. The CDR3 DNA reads TGCGCCAGCAGCTTCAGGCGACAGGACACCGGGGAGCTGTTTTTT. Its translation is CASSFRRQDTGELFF.

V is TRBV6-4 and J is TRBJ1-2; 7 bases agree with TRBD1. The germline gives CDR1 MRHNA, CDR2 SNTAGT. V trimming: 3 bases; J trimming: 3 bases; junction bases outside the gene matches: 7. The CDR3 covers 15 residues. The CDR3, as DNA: TGTGCCAGCAGTGAGGGGAAAGGGGGCCACTATGGCTACACCTTC. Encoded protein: CASSEGKGGHYGYTF.